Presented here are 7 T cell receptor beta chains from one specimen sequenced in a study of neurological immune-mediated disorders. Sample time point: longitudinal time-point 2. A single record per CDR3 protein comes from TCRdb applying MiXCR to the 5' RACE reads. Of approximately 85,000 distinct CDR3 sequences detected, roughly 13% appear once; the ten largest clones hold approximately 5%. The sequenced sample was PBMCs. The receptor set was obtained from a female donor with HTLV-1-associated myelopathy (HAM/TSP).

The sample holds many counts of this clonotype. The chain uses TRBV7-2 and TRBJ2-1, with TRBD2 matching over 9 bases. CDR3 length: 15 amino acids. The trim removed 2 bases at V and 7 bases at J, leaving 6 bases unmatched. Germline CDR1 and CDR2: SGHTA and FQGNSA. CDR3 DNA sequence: TGTGCCAGCAGCTTATGGAGCGGGGGGACAAATGAGCAGTTCTTC. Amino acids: CASSLWSGGTNEQFF.

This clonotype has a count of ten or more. The chain's CDR3 is CASSSGGTFYEQYF. CDR3 DNA sequence: TGCGCCAGCAGCTCCGGCGGAACATTCTACGAGCAGTACTTC. This chain connects TRBV5-1 to TRBJ2-7; D not resolved. The germline V gene encodes CDR1 SGHRS and CDR2 YFSETQ. This CDR3 has 14 residues. V was pared by 3 bases and J by 3 bases, with 13 bases between.

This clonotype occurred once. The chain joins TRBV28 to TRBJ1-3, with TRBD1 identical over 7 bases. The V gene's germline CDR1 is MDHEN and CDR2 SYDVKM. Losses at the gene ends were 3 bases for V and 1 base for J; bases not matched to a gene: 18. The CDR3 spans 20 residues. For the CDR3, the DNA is TGTGCCAGCAGTTTTACCCGGACAGGTGCGACTGATTCTTCTGGAAACACCATATATTTT. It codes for CASSFTRTGATDSSGNTIYF.

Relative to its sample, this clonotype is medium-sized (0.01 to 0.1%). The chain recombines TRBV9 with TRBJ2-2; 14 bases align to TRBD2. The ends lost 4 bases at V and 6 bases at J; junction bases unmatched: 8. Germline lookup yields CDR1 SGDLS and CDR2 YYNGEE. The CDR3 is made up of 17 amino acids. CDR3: CASSPRTSGGIAGELFF. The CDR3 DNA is TGTGCCAGCAGCCCCAGGACTAGCGGGGGGATCGCCGGGGAGCTGTTTTTT.

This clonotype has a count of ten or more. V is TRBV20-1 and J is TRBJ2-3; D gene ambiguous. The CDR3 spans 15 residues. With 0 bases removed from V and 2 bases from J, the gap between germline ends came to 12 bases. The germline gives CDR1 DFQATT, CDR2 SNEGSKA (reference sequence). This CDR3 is CSAREQLVDTDTQYF. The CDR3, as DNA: TGCAGTGCTAGAGAACAACTCGTTGACACAGATACGCAGTATTTT.

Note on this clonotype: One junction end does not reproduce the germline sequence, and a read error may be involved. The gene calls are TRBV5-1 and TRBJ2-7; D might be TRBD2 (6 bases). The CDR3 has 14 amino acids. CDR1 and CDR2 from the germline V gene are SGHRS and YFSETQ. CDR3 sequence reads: CANSLGTGPYEQYF. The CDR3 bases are TGCGCCAACAGCTTGGGGACTGGACCCTACGAGCAGTACTTC. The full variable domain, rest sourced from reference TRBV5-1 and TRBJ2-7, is KAGVTQTPRYLIKTRGQQVTLSCSPISGHRSVSWYQQTPGQGLQFLFEYFSETQRNKGNFPGRFSGRQFSNSRSEMNVSTLELGDSALYLCANSLGTGPYEQYFGPGTRLTVT.

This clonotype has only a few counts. The CDR3 is CAWSLGSGAFF. For the CDR3, the DNA is TGTGCCTGGAGCCTGGGGTCGGGCGCTTTCTTT. The chain joins TRBV30 to TRBJ1-1; D is ambiguous. V gave up 3 bases and J gave up 11 bases, with 13 bases separating them. CDR1 is GTSNPN, CDR2 SVGIG, per germline (reference sequence). CDR3 size: 11 residues.